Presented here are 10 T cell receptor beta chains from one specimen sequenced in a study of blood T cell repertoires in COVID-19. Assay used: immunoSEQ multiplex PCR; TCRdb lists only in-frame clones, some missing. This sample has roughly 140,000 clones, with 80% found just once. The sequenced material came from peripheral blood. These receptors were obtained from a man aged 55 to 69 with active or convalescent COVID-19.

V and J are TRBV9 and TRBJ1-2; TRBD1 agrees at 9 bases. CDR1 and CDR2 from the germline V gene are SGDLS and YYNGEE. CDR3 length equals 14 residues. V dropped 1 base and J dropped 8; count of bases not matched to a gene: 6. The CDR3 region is CASSVLGQGSGYTF. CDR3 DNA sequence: TGTGCCAGCAGCGTACTCGGACAGGGGTCGGGCTACACCTTC.

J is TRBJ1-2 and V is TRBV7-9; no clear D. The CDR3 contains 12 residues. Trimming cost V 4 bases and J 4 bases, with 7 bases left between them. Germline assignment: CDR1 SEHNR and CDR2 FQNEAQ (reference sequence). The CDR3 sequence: CASSSNGYGYTF. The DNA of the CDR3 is TGTGCCAGCAGCTCGAACGGCTATGGCTACACCTTC.

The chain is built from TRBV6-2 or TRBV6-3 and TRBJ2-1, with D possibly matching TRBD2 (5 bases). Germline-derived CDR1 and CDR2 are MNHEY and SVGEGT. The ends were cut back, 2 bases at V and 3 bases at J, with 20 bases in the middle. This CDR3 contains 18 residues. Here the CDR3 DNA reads TGTGCCAGCAGTTACACCCCATCCCGGGGATTACTCTACAATGAGCAGTTCTTC. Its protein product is CASSYTPSRGLLYNEQFF.

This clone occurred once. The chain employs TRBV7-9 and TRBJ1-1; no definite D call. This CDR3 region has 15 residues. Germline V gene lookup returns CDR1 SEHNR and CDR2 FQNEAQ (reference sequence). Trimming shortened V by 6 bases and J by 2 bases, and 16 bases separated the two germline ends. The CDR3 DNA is TGTGCCAGCAGTAACGCGGTGGGGAGAAACACTGAAGCTTTCTTT. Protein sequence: CASSNAVGRNTEAFF.

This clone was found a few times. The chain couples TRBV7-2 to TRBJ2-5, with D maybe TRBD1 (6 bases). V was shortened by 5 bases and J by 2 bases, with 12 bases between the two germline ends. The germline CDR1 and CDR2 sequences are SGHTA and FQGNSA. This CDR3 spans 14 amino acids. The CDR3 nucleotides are TGTGCCAGCAGCCCAACAGGGCTACAAGAGACCCAGTACTTC. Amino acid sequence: CASSPTGLQETQYF.

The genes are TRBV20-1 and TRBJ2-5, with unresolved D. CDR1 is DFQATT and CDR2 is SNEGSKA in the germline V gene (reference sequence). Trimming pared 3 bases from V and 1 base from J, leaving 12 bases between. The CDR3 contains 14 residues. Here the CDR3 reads CSASLPPVQETQYF. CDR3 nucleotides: TGCAGTGCTAGTTTACCGCCGGTCCAAGAGACCCAGTACTTC.

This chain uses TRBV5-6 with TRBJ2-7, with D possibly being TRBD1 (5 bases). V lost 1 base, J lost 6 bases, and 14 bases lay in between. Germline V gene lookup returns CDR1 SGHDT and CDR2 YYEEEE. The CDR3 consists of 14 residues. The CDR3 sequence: CASSLIGAPSEQYF. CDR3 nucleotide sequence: TGTGCCAGCAGCTTGATAGGGGCGCCCTCCGAGCAGTACTTC. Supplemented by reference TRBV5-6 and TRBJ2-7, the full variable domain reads DAGVTQSPTHLIKTRGQQVTLRCSPKSGHDTVSWYQQALGQGPQFIFQYYEEEERQRGNFPDRFSGHQFPNYSSELNVNALLLGDSALYLCASSLIGAPSEQYFGPGTRLTVT.

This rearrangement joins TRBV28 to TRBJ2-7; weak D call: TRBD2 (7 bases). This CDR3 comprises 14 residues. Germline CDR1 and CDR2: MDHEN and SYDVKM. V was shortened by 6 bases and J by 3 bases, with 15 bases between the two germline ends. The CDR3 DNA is TGTGCCAGCAGCCTCCCGGGGGGCATCTACGAGCAGTACTTC. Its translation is CASSLPGGIYEQYF. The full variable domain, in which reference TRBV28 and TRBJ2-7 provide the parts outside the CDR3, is DVKVTQSSRYLVKRTGEKVFLECVQDMDHENMFWYRQDPGLGLRLIYFSYDVKMKEKGDIPEGYSVSREKKERFSLILESASTNQTSMYLCASSLPGGIYEQYFGPGTRLTVT.

Here the CDR3 DNA reads TGTGCCAGCAGCCCACCCGGGGATACGCAGTATTTT. It is translated as CASSPPGDTQYF. The chain recombines TRBV7-2 with TRBJ2-3; no definite D call. Per germline, CDR1 SGHTA and CDR2 FQGNSA. Trimming stripped 5 bases from V and 6 bases from J, with 9 bases between. The CDR3 length is 12 residues.

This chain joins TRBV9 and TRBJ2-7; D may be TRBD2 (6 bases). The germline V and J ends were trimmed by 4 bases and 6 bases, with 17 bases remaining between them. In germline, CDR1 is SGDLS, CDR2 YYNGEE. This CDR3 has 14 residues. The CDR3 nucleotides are TGTGCCAGCAGCCCTCCCGGGACTTTGGGCGAGCAGTACTTC. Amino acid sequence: CASSPPGTLGEQYF.